One sample yielded the 30 T cell receptor beta chains listed below, sequenced in a study of CD8+ T cells in alopecia areata. Extracted RNA was reverse transcribed into cDNA, the sequencing template. This table comes from immunoSEQ multiplex PCR, and its TCRdb copy is limited to in-frame clones, with some not included. In the table there are around 140,000 clones, roughly 44% of which are singletons. The specimen was CD4+ T cells sorted from blood. The receptors derive from a human donor with alopecia areata.

The table lists this clone with a few counts. This chain links TRBV7-9 with TRBJ2-1; D remains unclear. This CDR3 is 15 amino acids long. Germline V lookup: CDR1 SEHNR, CDR2 FQNEAQ (reference sequence). Trimming took 2 bases from V and 0 from J, leaving 8 bases between them. Here the CDR3 reads CASSLTDLSYNEQFF. In DNA form, the CDR3 reads TGTGCCAGCAGCTTAACGGACCTCTCCTACAATGAGCAGTTCTTC.

J is TRBJ1-2 and V is TRBV30; the D is unclear. The V end was cut by 0 bases, the J end by 7 bases, with 12 bases between. The CDR3 consists of 13 residues. Germline assignment: CDR1 GTSNPN and CDR2 SVGIG (reference sequence). CDR3 residues: CAWSVPVTVGYTF. Written as DNA, the CDR3 is TGTGCCTGGAGTGTACCGGTAACGGTTGGCTACACCTTC. The full variable domain, with the rest looked up from reference TRBV30 and TRBJ1-2, is SQTIHQWPATLVQPVGSPLSLECTVEGTSNPNLYWYRQAAGRGLQLLFYSVGIGQISSEVPQNLSASRPQDRQFILSSKKLLLSDSGFYLCAWSVPVTVGYTFGSGTRLTVV.

The V and J genes are TRBV2 and TRBJ2-4; maybe TRBD1 (6 bases). The length of the CDR3 is 15 residues. V dropped 5 bases and J dropped 5 bases, with 16 bases sitting between them. Per germline, CDR1 SNHLY and CDR2 FYNNEI. CDR3 protein: CASSSRTVEENIQYF. In DNA form, the CDR3 reads TGTGCCAGCAGTTCGCGGACAGTGGAGGAAAACATTCAGTACTTC.

In this sample, this clone turned up a few times. The J gene is TRBJ2-2, the V gene TRBV7-9; the D gene could be TRBD1 or TRBD2 (5 bases each). CDR1 and CDR2 from the germline V gene are SEHNR and FQNEAQ (reference sequence). V was clipped by 1 base and J by 6 bases, with 9 bases between them. The CDR3 covers 14 residues. CDR3 DNA sequence: TGTGCCAGCAGCTTAGGGACGGGACCCGGGGAGCTGTTTTTT. Translated: CASSLGTGPGELFF.

The chain links TRBV29-1 to TRBJ1-5; D gene uncertain. The CDR3 length is 14 residues. Deletions cut 4 bases from V and 2 bases from J, with 12 bases between. In germline, CDR1 is SQVTM, CDR2 ANQGSEA. The CDR3 sequence: CSVAIGFGNQPQHF. DNA for the CDR3: TGCAGCGTTGCGATAGGGTTTGGCAATCAGCCCCAGCATTTT.

This clone was counted a few times. The chain combines TRBV5-1 with TRBJ1-1; D is uncertain. V was trimmed by 2 bases and J by 6 bases, leaving 8 bases between them. Germline V gene lookup returns CDR1 SGHRS and CDR2 YFSETQ. The CDR3 sequence is 12 residues long. The CDR3 here is CASSFSKPEAFF. CDR3 nucleotides: TGCGCCAGCAGCTTTTCGAAGCCTGAAGCTTTCTTT.

V and J are TRBV29-1 and TRBJ1-2, with 9 bases lining up with TRBD1. V dropped 7 bases and J dropped 7; count of bases not matched to a gene: 16. CDR1 is SQVTM and CDR2 is ANQGSEA in the germline V gene. The CDR3 has 15 residues. The CDR3 DNA sequence: TGCAGCGCGTGTCCCGACGGGACAGGGAACAGTGGCTACACCTTC. Protein: CSACPDGTGNSGYTF.

This clone was observed at least ten times. V usage is TRBV11-3 and J usage is TRBJ2-1; 8 bases are a match to TRBD2. Germline V CDR1 and CDR2: SGHNT, YENEEA. There are 14 residues in the CDR3. V lost 6 bases, J lost 5 bases, and 6 bases stayed unmatched. Here the CDR3 reads CASREGLVNNEQFF. The CDR3 DNA reads TGTGCCAGCAGGGAGGGACTAGTAAACAATGAGCAGTTCTTC.

On this clone: The germline gene is not matched at one end of the junction; a read error may be the cause. Within the sample, other DNA sequences also encode this same CDR3. This chain uses TRBV29-1 with TRBJ2-7, with TRBD2 matching over 13 bases. CDR3 length: 14 residues. Germline CDR1 is SQVTM and CDR2 is ANQGSEA. CDR3 in DNA: TGCAGCGTTCTGGGGACTAGCGGGGCCTACGAGCAGTACTTT. Protein product: CSVLGTSGAYEQYF.

This clone was seen more than once but under ten times. V is TRBV5-1 and J is TRBJ2-3; tentatively, D is TRBD2 (6 bases). CDR3 length: 13 residues. CDR1 is SGHRS and CDR2 is YFSETQ in the germline V gene. The V end lost 4 bases, the J end lost 6 bases, and 12 bases lay between the germline ends. CDR3 in amino acids: CASSELGRDTQYF. In DNA, the CDR3 is TGCGCCAGCAGCGAACTAGGGAGGGATACGCAGTATTTT.

This clone was counted a few times. The chain recombines TRBV4-1 with TRBJ1-5; D is possibly TRBD1 (5 bases). V lost 4 bases and J lost 2, with 12 bases in between. Germline V gene data show CDR1 as MGHRA and CDR2 as YSYEKL. The CDR3 sequence is 15 residues long. The CDR3 sequence: CASSLGGDRNQPQHF. CDR3 DNA sequence: TGCGCCAGCAGCCTAGGAGGGGACCGCAATCAGCCCCAGCATTTT.

This clone was observed a handful of times. The genes are TRBV29-1 and TRBJ1-2; the D gene is possibly TRBD1 (5 bases). V lost 3 bases to trimming and J lost 2 bases, with 10 bases between them. The CDR3 extends over 13 amino acids. Germline values: CDR1 SQVTM, CDR2 ANQGSEA. CDR3 loop: CSVDSAGNYGYTF. DNA of the CDR3: TGCAGCGTTGATTCGGCAGGGAACTATGGCTACACCTTC. The full variable domain, in which reference TRBV29-1 and TRBJ1-2 provide the parts outside the CDR3, is SAVISQKPSRDICQRGTSLTIQCQVDSQVTMMFWYRQQPGQSLTLIATANQGSEATYESGFVIDKFPISRPNLTFSTLTVSNMSPEDSSIYLCSVDSAGNYGYTFGSGTRLTVV.

J is TRBJ2-7 and V is TRBV7-8; tentative D call: TRBD2 (5 bases). The V end lost 8 bases, the J end lost 7 bases, and 15 bases lay between the germline ends. CDR3 length: 12 amino acids. Germline CDR1 and CDR2: SGHVS and FQNEAQ. This CDR3 is CASSPTPGEQYF. The CDR3 DNA follows: TGTGCCAGCTCACCGACGCCGGGGGAGCAGTACTTC.

This clone came up a few times. J is TRBJ2-1 and V is TRBV29-1, with 8 bases lining up with TRBD2. V lost 7 bases to trimming and J lost 7 bases; unmatched junction nucleotides: 0. Germline lookup yields CDR1 SQVTM and CDR2 ANQGSEA. The CDR3 covers 10 residues. CDR3 protein: CSGLANEQFF. The CDR3, as DNA: TGCAGCGGACTAGCGAATGAGCAGTTCTTC.

In regard to this clone: The sample carries other DNA sequences with the same CDR3. V and J are TRBV5-1 and TRBJ2-3; D unclear. The germline CDR1 and CDR2 sequences are SGHRS and YFSETQ. Trimming left V 0 bases short and J 0 bases short, with 5 bases between. This CDR3 region has 14 residues. CDR3 residues: CASSLAGSTDTQYF. In DNA, the CDR3 is TGCGCCAGCAGCTTGGCTGGTAGCACAGATACGCAGTATTTT.

J is TRBJ2-1 and V is TRBV7-6, with 7 bases matching TRBD2. V shed 2 bases and J 5 bases; nucleotides not matched to a gene: 3. The CDR3 extends over 14 amino acids. Germline CDR1 is SGHVS and CDR2 is FNYEAQ. The CDR3 loop reads CASSLSGTHNEQFF. The CDR3 DNA sequence: TGTGCCAGCAGCTTAAGCGGGACCCACAATGAGCAGTTCTTC. Looking up the rest from reference TRBV7-6 and TRBJ2-1 gives the full variable domain: GAGVSQSPRYKVTKRGQDVALRCDPISGHVSLYWYRQALGQGPEFLTYFNYEAQQDKSGLPNDRFSAERPEGSISTLTIQRTEQRDSAMYRCASSLSGTHNEQFFGPGTRLTVL.

This clone was counted between two and nine times. The chain employs TRBV19 and TRBJ1-5; no reliable D call. V was pared by 4 bases and J by 4 bases, with 8 bases between. This CDR3 has 13 amino acids. Looked up from germline, CDR1 is LNHDA and CDR2 is SQIVND (reference sequence). CDR3 coding DNA: TGTGCCAGTAGTAATCCCCCAAATCAGCCCCAGCATTTT. This gives the protein CASSNPPNQPQHF.

This clone has more than one count but fewer than ten. J is TRBJ1-2 and V is TRBV6-5; D might be TRBD1 (5 bases). CDR1 MNHEY and CDR2 SVGAGI come from the germline V gene. V was trimmed by 7 bases and J by 2 bases, leaving 17 bases between them. The CDR3 covers 15 residues. The CDR3 DNA follows: TGTGCCAGCACCTCCCCGGGACGGACCAACTATGGCTACACCTTC. It is translated as CASTSPGRTNYGYTF.

In this sample, this clone turned up a few times. The chain combines TRBV28 with TRBJ2-7; D may be TRBD2 (6 bases). The CDR3 is made up of 14 amino acids. CDR1 and CDR2 (germline): MDHEN, SYDVKM. Trimming removed 3 bases from V and 2 bases from J, with 11 bases in between. Here the CDR3 reads CASSLEGGPYEQYF. The CDR3 nucleotides read TGTGCCAGCAGTTTGGAGGGCGGCCCCTACGAGCAGTACTTC.

This clone was counted a few times. The J gene is TRBJ1-2, the V gene TRBV27; weak D call: TRBD1 (5 bases). This CDR3 has 14 amino acids. The V gene lost 5 bases and the J gene lost 2 bases, with 12 bases spanning the gap. Germline V gives CDR1 MNHEY, CDR2 SMNVEV (reference sequence). CDR3 residues: CASSLSPGNYGYTF. The CDR3 coding sequence is TGTGCCAGCAGTCTTTCCCCAGGGAACTATGGCTACACCTTC.

The genes are TRBV18 and TRBJ2-7; TRBD2 matches 8 bases. Germline loops: CDR1 KGHSH, CDR2 LQKENI. V was clipped by 1 base and J by 3 bases; unmatched bases: 5. The CDR3 contains 15 residues. CDR3 region: CASSPQAGDLYEQYF. CDR3 DNA: TGTGCCAGCTCACCACAAGCGGGAGACCTCTACGAGCAGTACTTC.

The chain links TRBV29-1 to TRBJ1-2, with 9 bases fitting TRBD1. Germline V gene sequence: CDR1 SQVTM, CDR2 ANQGSEA. CDR3 length: 14 amino acids. Trimming removed 6 bases from V and 0 bases from J; junction bases left unmatched: 5. CDR3 protein: CSVEDRGANYGYTF. Here the CDR3 DNA reads TGCAGCGTGGAGGACAGGGGAGCTAACTATGGCTACACCTTC.

This clone was counted a few times. The chain has TRBV29-1 and TRBJ2-5; a weak D match, TRBD1 (7 bases). The germline gives CDR1 SQVTM, CDR2 ANQGSEA. Trimming stripped 3 bases from V and 9 bases from J, with 20 bases between. The CDR3 has 14 amino acids. The DNA of the CDR3 is TGCAGCGTTGACGACAGTGGGTCCAGGGGGGCCCAGTACTTC. Translating gives CSVDDSGSRGAQYF.

V and J are TRBV14 and TRBJ1-1; the D gene is possibly TRBD1 (5 bases). This CDR3 contains 13 residues. Germline CDR1 reads SGHDN; CDR2 reads FVKESK. V lost 4 bases, J lost 6 bases, and 12 bases lay in between. The CDR3 bases are TGTGCCAGCAGCCCACAGGTTCAGGCTGAAGCTTTCTTT. This translates into CASSPQVQAEAFF.

V is TRBV4-1 and J is TRBJ1-1; 7 bases align to TRBD1. Germline assignment: CDR1 MGHRA and CDR2 YSYEKL. V shed 2 bases and J 10 bases; nucleotides not matched to a gene: 7. The CDR3 is made up of 13 amino acids. This CDR3 is CASSQTPQGTAFF. The CDR3 DNA reads TGCGCCAGCAGCCAAACCCCACAGGGGACAGCTTTCTTT.

J is TRBJ2-1 and V is TRBV9; TRBD2 matches at 8 bases. This CDR3 has 16 amino acids. CDR1 is SGDLS, CDR2 YYNGEE, per germline. V was clipped by 1 base and J by 9 bases; unmatched bases: 12. DNA of the CDR3: TGTGCCAGCAGCGTAATACTTGCGGGAGGCCCAGGTGAGCAGTTCTTC. This translates into CASSVILAGGPGEQFF.

This clone was counted a few times. The J gene is TRBJ1-1, the V gene TRBV5-4; D remains ambiguous. Trimming pared 2 bases from V and 1 base from J, leaving 3 bases between. This CDR3 contains 12 residues. The germline CDR1 and CDR2 sequences are SGHNT and YYREEE (reference sequence). CDR3 nucleotides: TGTGCCAGCAGCTTTCCGAACACTGAAGCTTTCTTT. Translated: CASSFPNTEAFF.

The rearrangement links TRBV30 to TRBJ1-2, with D possibly matching TRBD1 (5 bases). In germline, CDR1 is GTSNPN, CDR2 SVGIG (reference sequence). V was pared by 4 bases and J by 6 bases, with 12 bases between. CDR3 length: 12 amino acids. CDR3 DNA: TGTGCCTGGAATACGGGACCCGATGGCTACACCTTC. Its translation: CAWNTGPDGYTF.

The gene calls are TRBV29-1 and TRBJ2-1, with TRBD1 as a possible D gene (6 bases). Trimming took 7 bases from V and 0 from J, leaving 13 bases between them. Germline V CDR1 and CDR2: SQVTM, ANQGSEA. This CDR3 spans 14 amino acids. In nucleotides, the CDR3 is TGCAGCGGGACGGACAGAAGCTCCTACAATGAGCAGTTCTTC. It encodes CSGTDRSSYNEQFF.

In its sample, this clone was seen once. The chain couples TRBV4-2 to TRBJ2-5; TRBD1 might be the D (5 bases). Germline CDR1 reads LGHNA; CDR2 reads YNFKEQ. The CDR3 contains 14 residues. V lost 6 bases and J 3 bases, leaving 14 bases between the germline ends. The CDR3 nucleotides read TGTGCCAGCAGTTACACCGAAGGGGAAGAGACCCAGTACTTC. It translates to CASSYTEGEETQYF.